This TCR beta chain was identified in a study of T-cell memory formation after mild COVID-19. Study outcomes and limitations: Some clones that responded were present in memory (sampled pre-infection), which suggests cross-reactive memory joined. Among CD4+ contracting clones, most were CM and EM, and CD8+ ones EMRA.

Comments on this clonotype: As yet, its antigen is unknown.

Researchers used 5'RACE with constant-segment primers to make TCR alpha and TCR beta cDNA libraries that carry sample barcodes and UMIs. Each CDR3 protein gets one entry after TCRdb re-called the 5' RACE reads with MiXCR. The repertoire holds a few hundred thousand distinct CDR3 sequences, with less than 25% as singletons. The sequenced sample was PBMCs or a T cell subset sorted from them (not recorded which). This clonotype was obtained from an adult woman who had mild COVID-19 (a few samples of this study predate the infection). Cell type and time point are not known.

Here the CDR3 DNA reads TGCGCCAGCAGCCCCGGGTCCTTTTACGAGCAGTACTTC. Amino acids: CASSPGSFYEQYF. This sequence joins TRBV5-1 and TRBJ2-7; the D is unclear. The CDR3 runs to 13 residues. Germline loops: CDR1 SGHRS, CDR2 YFSETQ. With 4 bases removed from V and 4 bases from J, the gap between germline ends came to 12 bases. The variable domain in full, with the rest retrieved from reference TRBV5-1 and TRBJ2-7, is KAGVTQTPRYLIKTRGQQVTLSCSPISGHRSVSWYQQTPGQGLQFLFEYFSETQRNKGNFPGRFSGRQFSNSRSEMNVSTLELGDSALYLCASSPGSFYEQYFGPGTRLTVT.